The source of this T cell receptor beta chain is a study of blood T cell repertoires in COVID-19. CDR3 length: 19 amino acids. Germline loops: CDR1 MDHEN, CDR2 SYDVKM. The J segment lost 0 bases and the V segment lost 4 bases, leaving 14 bases of the junction unmatched. The assay was immunoSEQ multiplex PCR, and TCRdb's table has in-frame clones only and misses some. Seen here are under 250,000 clones, about 92% observed once, and the top ten hold approximately 1.2%. The chain uses TRBV28 and TRBJ1-5, with 8 bases aligning to TRBD1. The sequencing input was peripheral blood. The receptor comes from a man aged 30 to 45 with acute or convalescent COVID-19. CDR3 DNA: TGTGCCAGCAGTTCCAGACAGGGGACTTCTTTTTATAGCAATCAGCCCCAGCATTTT. It specifies CASSSRQGTSFYSNQPQHF.